The source of this T cell receptor (beta chain) is a study of T cell clonality in common variable immunodeficiency. Study-wide results and limits: CVID subjects had higher TCRbeta clonality than healthy controls, most marked in about a third.

This clone was detected many times. Its antigen is undetermined. Read sequence stops 3 residues before the CDR3 end, and the germline J gene provides the missing end. CDR3 size: 13 residues. V was shortened by 3 bases and J by 0 bases, with 5 bases between the two germline ends. CDR1 is MRHNA and CDR2 is SNTAGT in the germline V gene. The method was immunoSEQ multiplex PCR; TCRdb's version includes in-frame clones alone and lacks a portion of them. The sample presents about 39,000 clones, none singletons. Sequencing was done on a sample of peripheral blood mononuclear cells. The chain links TRBV6-4 to TRBJ2-5, with D uncertain. The clonotype originates from a person aged 18 to 75 in good health. CDR3 residues: CASSEEDQETQYF. The DNA read from the CDR3 is TGTGCCAGCAGTGAAGAGGACCAAGAGACC.